This T cell receptor beta chain was recovered during a study of blood T cell repertoires in COVID-19. Looking at the study overall: Italy, Spain and the United States were the sources of the convalescent and acute COVID-19 samples. From T cells, B-cell-depleted T cells, or PBMCs came the material, which was cDNA or gDNA.

Germline lookup yields CDR1 MDHEN and CDR2 SYDVKM. The CDR3 covers 13 residues. The V gene lost 2 bases and the J gene lost 9 bases, with 11 bases spanning the gap. Per the original data handling: Reference gene primer amplification yielded estimated nucleated cell counts. Generated by immunoSEQ multiplex PCR, the TCRdb table keeps only in-frame clones and is missing some. The V and J calls and clone size come from that table; D and trimming were worked out from the DNA. The sample consists of more than 250,000 clones, over 75% of them appearing once. The receptor was isolated from a human donor in a cohort sampled during active COVID-19. The sequenced material came from peripheral blood. The chain carries TRBV28 and TRBJ1-5, with D possibly matching TRBD1 (6 bases). The DNA for the CDR3 is TGTGCCAGCAGTTTAAGAGGGGGGGGGCCCCAGCATTTT. This sequence encodes CASSLRGGGPQHF.